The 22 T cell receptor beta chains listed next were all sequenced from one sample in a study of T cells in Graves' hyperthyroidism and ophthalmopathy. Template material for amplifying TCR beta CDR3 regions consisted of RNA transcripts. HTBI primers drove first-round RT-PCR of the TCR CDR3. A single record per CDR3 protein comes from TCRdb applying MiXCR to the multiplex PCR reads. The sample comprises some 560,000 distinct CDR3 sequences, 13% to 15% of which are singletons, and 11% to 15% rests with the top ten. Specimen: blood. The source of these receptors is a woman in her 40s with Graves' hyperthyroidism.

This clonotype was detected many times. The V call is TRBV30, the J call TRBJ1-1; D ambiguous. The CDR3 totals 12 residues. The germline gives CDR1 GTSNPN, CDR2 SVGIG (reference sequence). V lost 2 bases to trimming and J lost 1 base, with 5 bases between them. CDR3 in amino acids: CAWSPGNTEAFF. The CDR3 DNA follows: TGTGCCTGGAGTCCAGGGAACACTGAAGCTTTCTTT.

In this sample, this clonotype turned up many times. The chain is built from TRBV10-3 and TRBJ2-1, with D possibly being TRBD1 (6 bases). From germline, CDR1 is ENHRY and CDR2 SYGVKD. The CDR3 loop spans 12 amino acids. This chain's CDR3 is CAISGQTNEQFF. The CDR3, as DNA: TGTGCTATTTCGGGACAAACCAATGAGCAGTTCTTC.

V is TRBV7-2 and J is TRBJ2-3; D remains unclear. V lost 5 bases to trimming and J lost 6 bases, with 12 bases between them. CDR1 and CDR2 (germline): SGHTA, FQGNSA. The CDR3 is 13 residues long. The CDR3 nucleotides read TGTGCCAGCAGCCAATCGAATTTCGATACGCAGTATTTT. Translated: CASSQSNFDTQYF.

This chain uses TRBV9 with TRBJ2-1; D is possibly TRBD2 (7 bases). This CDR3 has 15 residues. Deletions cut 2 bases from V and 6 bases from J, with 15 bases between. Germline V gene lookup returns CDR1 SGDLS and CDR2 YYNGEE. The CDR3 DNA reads TGTGCCAGCAGCGTGGGGGGGGCACCTGGCAATGAGCAGTTCTTC. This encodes CASSVGGAPGNEQFF.

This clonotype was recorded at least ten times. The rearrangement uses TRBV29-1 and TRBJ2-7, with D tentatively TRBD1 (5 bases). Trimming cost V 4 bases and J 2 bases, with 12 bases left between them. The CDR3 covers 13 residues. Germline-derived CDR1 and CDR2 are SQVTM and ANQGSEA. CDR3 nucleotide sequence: TGCAGCGTTGGACAGCCAGAGACCTACGAGCAGTACTTC. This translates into CSVGQPETYEQYF.

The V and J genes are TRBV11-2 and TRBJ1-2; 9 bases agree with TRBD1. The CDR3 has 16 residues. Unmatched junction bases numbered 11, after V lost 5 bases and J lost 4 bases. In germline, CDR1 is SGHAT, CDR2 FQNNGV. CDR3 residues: CASSLTAGQGTYGYTF. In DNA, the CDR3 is TGTGCCAGCAGCCTGACAGCCGGACAGGGGACCTATGGCTACACCTTC.

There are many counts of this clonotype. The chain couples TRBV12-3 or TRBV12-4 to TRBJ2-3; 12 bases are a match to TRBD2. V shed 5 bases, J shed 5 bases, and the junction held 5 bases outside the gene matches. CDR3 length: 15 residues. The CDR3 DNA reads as TGTGCCAGCAGTCTCGGACTAGCGGGATTAGATACGCAGTATTTT. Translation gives CASSLGLAGLDTQYF.

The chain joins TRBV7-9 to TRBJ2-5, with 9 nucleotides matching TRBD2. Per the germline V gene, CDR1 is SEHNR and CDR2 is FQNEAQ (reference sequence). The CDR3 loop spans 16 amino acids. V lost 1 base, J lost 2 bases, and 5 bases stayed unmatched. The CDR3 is CASSLGASGVQETQYF. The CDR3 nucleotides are TGTGCCAGCAGCTTAGGTGCTAGCGGGGTACAAGAGACCCAGTACTTC. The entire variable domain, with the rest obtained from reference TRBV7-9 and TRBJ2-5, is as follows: DTGVSQNPRHKITKRGQNVTFRCDPISEHNRLYWYRQTLGQGPEFLTYFQNEAQLEKSRLLSDRFSAERPKGSFSTLEIQRTEQGDSAMYLCASSLGASGVQETQYFGPGTRLLVL.

CDR3 DNA: TGTGCCTGGGAGGTGGGACTCGGAGACTCCGATACGCAGTATTTT. This codes for CAWEVGLGDSDTQYF. The chain links TRBV30 to TRBJ2-3, with a weak D call TRBD2 (6 bases). Germline V CDR1 and CDR2: GTSNPN, SVGIG (reference sequence). Trimming took off 5 bases at V and 6 bases at J, with 21 bases between the two ends. This CDR3 comprises 15 residues.

The CDR3 nucleotides are TGCAGTGCTGCGACGGAAAACTCCTACAATGAGCAGTTCTTC. Residues: CSAATENSYNEQFF. The J gene is TRBJ2-1, the V gene TRBV20-1; D is uncertain. Germline CDR1 and CDR2: DFQATT and SNEGSKA (reference sequence). V lost 5 bases and J lost 0, with 11 bases in between. CDR3 length: 14 amino acids.

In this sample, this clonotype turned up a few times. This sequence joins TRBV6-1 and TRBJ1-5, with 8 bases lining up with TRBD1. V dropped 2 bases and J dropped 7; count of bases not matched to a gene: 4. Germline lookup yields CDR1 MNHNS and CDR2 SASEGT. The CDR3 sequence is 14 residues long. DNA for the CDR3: TGTGCCAGCAGTGAACCCCCAGGGGGCCAGCCCCAGCATTTT. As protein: CASSEPPGGQPQHF.

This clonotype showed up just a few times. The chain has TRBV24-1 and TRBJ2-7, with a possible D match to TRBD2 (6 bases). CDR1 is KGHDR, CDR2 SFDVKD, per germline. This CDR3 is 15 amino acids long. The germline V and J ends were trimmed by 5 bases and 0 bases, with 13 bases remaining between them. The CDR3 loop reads CATSVSGLNSYEQYF. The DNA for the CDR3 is TGTGCCACCAGTGTCTCGGGACTCAACTCCTACGAGCAGTACTTC.

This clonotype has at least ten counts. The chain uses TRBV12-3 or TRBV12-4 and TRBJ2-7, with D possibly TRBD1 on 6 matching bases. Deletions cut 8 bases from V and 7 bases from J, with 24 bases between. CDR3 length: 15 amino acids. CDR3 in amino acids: CASRLLVGAPSEQYF. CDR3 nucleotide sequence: TGTGCCAGCCGACTCTTGGTGGGGGCTCCTTCAGAGCAGTACTTC.

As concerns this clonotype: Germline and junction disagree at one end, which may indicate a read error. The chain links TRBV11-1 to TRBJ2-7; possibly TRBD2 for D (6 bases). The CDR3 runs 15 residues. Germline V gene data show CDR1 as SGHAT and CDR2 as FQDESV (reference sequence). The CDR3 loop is CASSLAQGAGYEQYF. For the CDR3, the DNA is TGTGCCAGCAGCCTAGCGCAAGGGGCTGGCTACGAGCAGTACTTC.

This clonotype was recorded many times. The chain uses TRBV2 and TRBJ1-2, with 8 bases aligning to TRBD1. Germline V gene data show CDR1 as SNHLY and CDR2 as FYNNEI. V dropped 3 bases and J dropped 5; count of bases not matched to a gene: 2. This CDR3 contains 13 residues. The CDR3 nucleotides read TGTGCCAGCAGTGAGACAGGGGATTATGGCTACACCTTC. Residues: CASSETGDYGYTF.

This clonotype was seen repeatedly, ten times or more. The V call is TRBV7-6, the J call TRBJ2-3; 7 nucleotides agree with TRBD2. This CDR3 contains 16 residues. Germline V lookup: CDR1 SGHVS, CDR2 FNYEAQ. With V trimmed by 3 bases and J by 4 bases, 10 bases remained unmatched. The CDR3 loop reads CASSFQWEGVADTQYF. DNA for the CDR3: TGTGCCAGCAGCTTTCAGTGGGAGGGAGTGGCAGATACGCAGTATTTT.

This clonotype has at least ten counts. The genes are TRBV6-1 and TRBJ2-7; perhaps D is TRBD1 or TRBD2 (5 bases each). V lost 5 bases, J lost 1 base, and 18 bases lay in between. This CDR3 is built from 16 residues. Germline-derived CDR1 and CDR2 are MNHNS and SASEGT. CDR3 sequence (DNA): TGTGCCAGCAGTTCTCCCACCGGGACGGAGTCCTACGAGCAGTACTTC. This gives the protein CASSSPTGTESYEQYF.

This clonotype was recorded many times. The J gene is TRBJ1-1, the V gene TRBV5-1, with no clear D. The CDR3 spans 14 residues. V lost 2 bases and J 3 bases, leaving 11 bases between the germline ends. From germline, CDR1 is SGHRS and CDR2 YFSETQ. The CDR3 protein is CASSFSSGDTEAFF. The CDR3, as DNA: TGCGCCAGCAGCTTTAGTAGCGGGGACACTGAAGCTTTCTTT. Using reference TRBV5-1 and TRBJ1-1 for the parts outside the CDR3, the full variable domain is KAGVTQTPRYLIKTRGQQVTLSCSPISGHRSVSWYQQTPGQGLQFLFEYFSETQRNKGNFPGRFSGRQFSNSRSEMNVSTLELGDSALYLCASSFSSGDTEAFFGQGTRLTVV.

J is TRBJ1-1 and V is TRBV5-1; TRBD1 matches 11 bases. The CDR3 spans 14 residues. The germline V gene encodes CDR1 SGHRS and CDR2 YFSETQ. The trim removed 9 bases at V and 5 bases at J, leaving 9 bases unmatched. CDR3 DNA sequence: TGCGCCACCCAGACCGGGACAGGGGGGACTGAAGCTTTCTTT. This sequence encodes CATQTGTGGTEAFF.

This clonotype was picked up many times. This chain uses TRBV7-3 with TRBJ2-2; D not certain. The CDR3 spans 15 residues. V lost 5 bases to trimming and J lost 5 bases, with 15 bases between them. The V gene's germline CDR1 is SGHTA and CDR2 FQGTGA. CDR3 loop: CASSPGPMVTGELFF. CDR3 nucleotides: TGTGCCAGCAGCCCCGGACCGATGGTGACCGGGGAGCTGTTTTTT.

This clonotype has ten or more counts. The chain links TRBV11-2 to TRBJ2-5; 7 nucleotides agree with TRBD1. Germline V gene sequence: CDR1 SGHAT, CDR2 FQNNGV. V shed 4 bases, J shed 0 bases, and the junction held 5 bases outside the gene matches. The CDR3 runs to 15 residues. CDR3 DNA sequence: TGTGCCAGCAGCTCCCGGACAGGTCACCAAGAGACCCAGTACTTC. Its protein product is CASSSRTGHQETQYF.

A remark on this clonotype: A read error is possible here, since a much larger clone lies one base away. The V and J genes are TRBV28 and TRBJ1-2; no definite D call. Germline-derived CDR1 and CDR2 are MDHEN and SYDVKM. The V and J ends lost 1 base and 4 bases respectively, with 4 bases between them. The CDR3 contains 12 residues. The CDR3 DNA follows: TGTGCCAGCAGTTTATCGAGCTATGGCTACACCTTC. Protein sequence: CASSLSSYGYTF.